These 3 T cell receptor beta chains share one sample of origin, sequenced in a study of T cells after yellow fever vaccination (dated by TCRdb to the late 2010s). Taken with the paper, the label for treatment or condition translates to: live attenuated yellow fever vaccine strain. To prepare the library, 5' RACE was applied. The reads were generated on an Illumina HiSeq 2500. Through fastp at Q25 and MiXCR, TCRdb rebuilt clones from the public reads, retaining in-frame beta chains. CDR3 protein sequences are deduplicated, and each keeps its most common genes and DNA. The sample table records hundreds of thousands of distinct CDR3 sequences; 20% to 25% of these occur just once. About a sixth of the sample is taken by the ten largest. The source was PBMCs, collected 20 to 25 days after the first yellow fever vaccination. These receptors all come from a man between 18 and 35 years old who received the YFV17D yellow fever vaccine.

This chain links TRBV15 with TRBJ1-6; a possible D gene is TRBD1 (6 bases). Trimming stripped 0 bases from V and 7 bases from J, with 10 bases between. Per the germline V gene, CDR1 is LNHNV and CDR2 is YYDKDF (reference sequence). The CDR3 is 15 residues long. Here the CDR3 DNA reads TGTGCCACCAGCAGAGATAGGACAGCCAATTCACCCCTCCACTTT. It yields the protein CATSRDRTANSPLHF.

This clonotype was seen repeatedly, ten times or more. The J gene is TRBJ1-5, the V gene TRBV6-2 or TRBV6-3; D call uncertain. The CDR3 sequence is 13 residues long. Looked up from germline, CDR1 is MNHEY and CDR2 is SVGEGT. V was pared by 2 bases and J by 6 bases, with 8 bases between. The CDR3 DNA reads as TGTGCCAGCAGTTACGAACGGGGTCAGCCCCAGCATTTT. Its protein is CASSYERGQPQHF.

The gene calls are TRBV4-3 and TRBJ1-2, with TRBD1 as a possible D gene (5 bases). The CDR3 covers 16 residues. CDR1 and CDR2 (germline): LGHNA, YSLEER. Trimming took off 0 bases at V and 4 bases at J, with 15 bases between the two ends. Here the CDR3 reads CASSQDGRGIGYGYTF. CDR3 bases: TGCGCCAGCAGCCAAGATGGCCGGGGGATCGGCTATGGCTACACCTTC.